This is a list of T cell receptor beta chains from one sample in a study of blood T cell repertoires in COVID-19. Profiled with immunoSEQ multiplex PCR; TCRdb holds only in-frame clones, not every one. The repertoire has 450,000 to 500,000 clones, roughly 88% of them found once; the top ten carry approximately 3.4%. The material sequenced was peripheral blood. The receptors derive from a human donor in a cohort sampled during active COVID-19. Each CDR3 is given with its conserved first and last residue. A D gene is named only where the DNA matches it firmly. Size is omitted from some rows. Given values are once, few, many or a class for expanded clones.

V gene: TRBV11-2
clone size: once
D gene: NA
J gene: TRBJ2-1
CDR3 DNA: TGTGCCAGCAGCTTAGTCGTTTACAATGAGCAGTTCTTC
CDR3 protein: CASSLVVYNEQFF

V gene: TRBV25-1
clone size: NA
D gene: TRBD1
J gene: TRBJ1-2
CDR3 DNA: TGTGCCAGCCGGGACAGGATGAACTATGGCTACACCTTC
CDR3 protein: CASRDRMNYGYTF

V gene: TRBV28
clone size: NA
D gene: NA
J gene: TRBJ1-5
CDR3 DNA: TGTGCCAGCAGTTTCGGAGGAAATCGGCAGCCCCAGCATTTT
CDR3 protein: CASSFGGNRQPQHF

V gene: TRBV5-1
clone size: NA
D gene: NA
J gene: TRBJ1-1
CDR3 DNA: TGCGCCAGCAGCTTGGACGTCAGGGAAGACACTGAAGCTTTCTTT
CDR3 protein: CASSLDVREDTEAFF

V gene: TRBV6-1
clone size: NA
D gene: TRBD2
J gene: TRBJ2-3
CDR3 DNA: TGTGCCAGCAGTGAAGCGTTCCCAGGGATAGCGGGATCCACAGATACGCAGTATTTT
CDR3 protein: CASSEAFPGIAGSTDTQYF

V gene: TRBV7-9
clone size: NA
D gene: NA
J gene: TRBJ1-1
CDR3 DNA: TGTGCCAGCAGCTTCGTCGAGTCTGAAGCTTTCTTT
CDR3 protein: CASSFVESEAFF

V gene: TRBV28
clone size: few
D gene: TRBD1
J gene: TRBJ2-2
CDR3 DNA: TGTGCCAGCAGTTCCCGGGACAGGGCTTTGACCGGGGAGCTGTTTTTT
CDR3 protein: CASSSRDRALTGELFF

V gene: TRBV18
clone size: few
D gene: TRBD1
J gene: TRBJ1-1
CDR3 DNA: TGTGCCAGCTCACCCCGACAGGGAGGAAACACTGAAGCTTTCTTT
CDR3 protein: CASSPRQGGNTEAFF

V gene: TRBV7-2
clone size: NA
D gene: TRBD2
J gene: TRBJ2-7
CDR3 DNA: TGTGCCAGCAGCTTAGGACCCGGGACTAGCATGTACGAGCAGTACTTC
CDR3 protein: CASSLGPGTSMYEQYF

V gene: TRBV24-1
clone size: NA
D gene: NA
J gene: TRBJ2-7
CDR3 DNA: TGTGCCACCAGTGATCCGACAGCACCCTACGAGCAGTACTTC
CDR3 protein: CATSDPTAPYEQYF

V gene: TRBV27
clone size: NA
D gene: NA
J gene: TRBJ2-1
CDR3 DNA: TGTGCCAGCAGTTTAGTAGTCCACTCCTACAATGAGCAGTTCTTC
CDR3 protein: CASSLVVHSYNEQFF

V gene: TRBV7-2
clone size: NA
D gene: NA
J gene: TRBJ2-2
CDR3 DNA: TGTGCCAGCAGACAGCAGGGGACCGCCGGGGAGCTGTTTTTT
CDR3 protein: CASRQQGTAGELFF

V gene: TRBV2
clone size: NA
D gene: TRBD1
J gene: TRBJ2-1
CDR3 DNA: TGTGCCAGCAGCCCGGGACAGTTAATCTACAATGAGCAGTTCTTC
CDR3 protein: CASSPGQLIYNEQFF

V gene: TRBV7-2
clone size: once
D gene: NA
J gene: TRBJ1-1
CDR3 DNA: TGTGCCAGCAGCTTAACTGTCAACACTGAAGCTTTCTTT
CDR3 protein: CASSLTVNTEAFF

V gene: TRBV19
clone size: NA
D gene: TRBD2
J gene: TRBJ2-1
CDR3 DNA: TGTGCCAGTAGTCCGGGGACTAGCGGGATCTACAATGAGCAGTTCTTC
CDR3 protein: CASSPGTSGIYNEQFF

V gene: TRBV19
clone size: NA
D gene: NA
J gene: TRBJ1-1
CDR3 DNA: TGTGCCAGTAGTATTCAGGGGTCGGACACTGAAGCTTTCTTT
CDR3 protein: CASSIQGSDTEAFF

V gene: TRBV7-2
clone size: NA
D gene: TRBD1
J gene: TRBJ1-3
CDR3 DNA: TGTGCCAGCAGCCATCAGGACAGGGGGCTTGGAAACACCATATATTTT
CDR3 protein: CASSHQDRGLGNTIYF

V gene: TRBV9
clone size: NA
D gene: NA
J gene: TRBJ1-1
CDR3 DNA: TGTGCCAGCAGCCCTAAAAACACTGAAGCTTTCTTT
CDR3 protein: CASSPKNTEAFF

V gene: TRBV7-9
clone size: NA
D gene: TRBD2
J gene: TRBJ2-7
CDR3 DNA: TGTGCCAGCAGCCGACTCCTAGCGGGACCCTCCTACGAGCAGTACTTC
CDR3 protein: CASSRLLAGPSYEQYF

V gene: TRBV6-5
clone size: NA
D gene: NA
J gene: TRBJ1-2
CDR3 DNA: TGTGCCAGCAGCACGGCAGGGCGTTCTTTGAATGGCTACACCTTC
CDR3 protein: CASSTAGRSLNGYTF

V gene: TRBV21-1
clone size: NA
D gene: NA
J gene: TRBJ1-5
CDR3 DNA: TGTGCCAGACAGGGAGTTTATAGCAATCAGCCCCAGCATTTT
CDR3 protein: CARQGVYSNQPQHF

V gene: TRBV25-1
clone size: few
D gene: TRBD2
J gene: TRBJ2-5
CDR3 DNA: TGTGCCAGCAGTCCGGGGACTAGCGGGAGAGGTGAGACCCAGTACTTC
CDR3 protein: CASSPGTSGRGETQYF

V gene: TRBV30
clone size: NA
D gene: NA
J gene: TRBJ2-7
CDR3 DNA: TGTGCCTGGAATGAGTACGCCTACGAGCAGTACTTC
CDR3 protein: CAWNEYAYEQYF

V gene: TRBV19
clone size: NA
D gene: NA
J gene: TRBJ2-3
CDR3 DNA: TGTGCCAGTAACCCACGACAGGCCGCAGATACGCAGTATTTT
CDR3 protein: CASNPRQAADTQYF

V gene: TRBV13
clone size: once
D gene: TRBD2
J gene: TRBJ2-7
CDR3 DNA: TGTGCCAGCAGCTCGGGACTAGCGGGAAGGGTCGAGCAGTACTTC
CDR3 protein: CASSSGLAGRVEQYF

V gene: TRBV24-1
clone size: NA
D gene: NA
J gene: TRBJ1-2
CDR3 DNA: TGTGCCACCAGTGACTCCGGGGGGGAATATGGCTACACCTTC
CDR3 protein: CATSDSGGEYGYTF

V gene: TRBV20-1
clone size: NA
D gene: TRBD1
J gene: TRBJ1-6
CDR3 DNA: TGCAGTGCTAGTGGGACAGCTAATTCACCCCTCCACTTT
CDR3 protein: CSASGTANSPLHF